This is a list of T cell receptor beta chains from one sample in a study of T cell changes during pregnancy in multiple sclerosis. Here immunoSEQ multiplex PCR was the method, and the copy in TCRdb shows in-frame clones only, minus some. The table lists tens of thousands of clones, approximately 91% of them singletons. Sequenced here: peripheral blood, sampled in the first trimester of pregnancy. The receptors were gathered from a female donor with multiple sclerosis, enrolled in a pregnancy study. The CDR3 runs from the conserved cysteine through the conserved F or W. Fields, in order: clone size, V gene, J gene, D gene, CDR3 DNA, CDR3 protein. A D gene is named only where the DNA matches it firmly. Clone size appears in some rows only: once, few, many, or a class for an expanded clone.

abundance: -
v_gene: TRBV6-5
j_gene: TRBJ2-1
d_gene: -
CDR3nt: TGTGCCAGCAGTTACGGGGGAGCAGGGGCCTACAATGAGCAGTTCTTC
CDR3aa: CASSYGGAGAYNEQFF

abundance: -
v_gene: TRBV4-2
j_gene: TRBJ1-4
d_gene: TRBD1
CDR3nt: TGTGCCAGCAGCCTCTACGACAGGGGAGAAGAAAAACTGTTTTTT
CDR3aa: CASSLYDRGEEKLFF

abundance: -
v_gene: TRBV2
j_gene: TRBJ1-1
d_gene: -
CDR3nt: TGTGCCAGCAAGGGGAACGGTGAAGCTTTCTTT
CDR3aa: CASKGNGEAFF

abundance: -
v_gene: TRBV4-2
j_gene: TRBJ2-2
d_gene: -
CDR3nt: TGTGCCAGCAGCCAAGATAGGGGCTCCCGACGCGGGGAGCTGTTTTTT
CDR3aa: CASSQDRGSRRGELFF

abundance: few
v_gene: TRBV30
j_gene: TRBJ2-5
d_gene: TRBD2
CDR3nt: TGTGCCTGGAGTGGACTAGCGGGAGAAGAGACCCAGTACTTC
CDR3aa: CAWSGLAGEETQYF

abundance: -
v_gene: TRBV13
j_gene: TRBJ2-7
d_gene: -
CDR3nt: TGTGCCAGCAGCTCCGGGACACCTAACTACGAGCAGTACTTC
CDR3aa: CASSSGTPNYEQYF

abundance: -
v_gene: TRBV28
j_gene: TRBJ2-5
d_gene: TRBD1
CDR3nt: TGTGCCAGCAGCCCCGACAGGGACCAAGAGACCCAGTACTTC
CDR3aa: CASSPDRDQETQYF

abundance: -
v_gene: TRBV7-8
j_gene: TRBJ1-6
d_gene: TRBD1
CDR3nt: TGTGCCAGCAGCTTATATCGGGACAGGGCGATTAATTCACCCCTCCACTTT
CDR3aa: CASSLYRDRAINSPLHF

abundance: -
v_gene: TRBV10-3
j_gene: TRBJ1-5
d_gene: TRBD1
CDR3nt: TGTGCCATCAGAGAACCAGGGGGCGATCAGCCCCAGCATTTT
CDR3aa: CAIREPGGDQPQHF

abundance: -
v_gene: TRBV5-1
j_gene: TRBJ2-1
d_gene: TRBD2
CDR3nt: TGCGCCAGCAGCTTGGACGGGACTACCTACAATGAGCAGTTCTTC
CDR3aa: CASSLDGTTYNEQFF

abundance: -
v_gene: TRBV5-1
j_gene: TRBJ1-2
d_gene: -
CDR3nt: TGCGCCAGCAGCTTAGAGGAGGGAGCTAACTATGGCTACACCTTC
CDR3aa: CASSLEEGANYGYTF

abundance: -
v_gene: TRBV19
j_gene: TRBJ1-2
d_gene: -
CDR3nt: TGTGCCAGTAGTATGGGCAGGGTAGCCTATGGCTACACCTTC
CDR3aa: CASSMGRVAYGYTF

abundance: once
v_gene: TRBV14
j_gene: TRBJ2-7
d_gene: -
CDR3nt: TGTGCCAGCAGCCAAGGGACACAACTTACCACCTCCTACGAGCAGTACTTC
CDR3aa: CASSQGTQLTTSYEQYF

abundance: -
v_gene: TRBV11-3
j_gene: TRBJ2-3
d_gene: -
CDR3nt: TGTGCCAGCAGTCTTGGAGAGGTGACAGATACGCAGTATTTT
CDR3aa: CASSLGEVTDTQYF

abundance: -
v_gene: TRBV6-6
j_gene: TRBJ1-2
d_gene: TRBD1
CDR3nt: TGTGCCAGTGGGAAGGACAGGGGGGACGGTAGCTATGGCTACACCTTC
CDR3aa: CASGKDRGDGSYGYTF

abundance: -
v_gene: TRBV5-4
j_gene: TRBJ2-1
d_gene: TRBD1
CDR3nt: TGTGCCAGCAGCCCCAATCCGGGACAGTCCTACAATGAGCAGTTCTTC
CDR3aa: CASSPNPGQSYNEQFF

abundance: -
v_gene: TRBV5-6
j_gene: TRBJ1-2
d_gene: TRBD1
CDR3nt: TGTGCCAGCAGCCGGACAGGGACTAAGGGCTACACCTTC
CDR3aa: CASSRTGTKGYTF

abundance: -
v_gene: TRBV15
j_gene: TRBJ1-6
d_gene: -
CDR3nt: TGTGCCACCAGCAGAGCGAGTTCACCCCTCCACTTT
CDR3aa: CATSRASSPLHF

abundance: -
v_gene: TRBV27
j_gene: TRBJ2-4
d_gene: -
CDR3nt: TGTGCCAGCAGTAACGGAAACATTCAGTACTTC
CDR3aa: CASSNGNIQYF

abundance: -
v_gene: TRBV5-5
j_gene: TRBJ2-2
d_gene: TRBD2
CDR3nt: TGTGCCAGCAGCTTAGGAAGTTACGGGAGGATGTCCGGGGAGCTGTTTTTT
CDR3aa: CASSLGSYGRMSGELFF

abundance: -
v_gene: TRBV16
j_gene: TRBJ2-7
d_gene: TRBD2
CDR3nt: TGTGCCAGCAGCGCGCCGGGACTAGGGCCCGAGCAGTACTTC
CDR3aa: CASSAPGLGPEQYF

abundance: -
v_gene: TRBV7-9
j_gene: TRBJ2-7
d_gene: -
CDR3nt: TGTGCCAGCAGTTTCGACACCGAGCAGTACTTC
CDR3aa: CASSFDTEQYF

abundance: -
v_gene: TRBV7-6
j_gene: TRBJ2-3
d_gene: -
CDR3nt: TGTGCCAGCAGCTTAGGTAGCGGAAGCACAGATACGCAGTATTTT
CDR3aa: CASSLGSGSTDTQYF

abundance: -
v_gene: TRBV7-2
j_gene: TRBJ2-2
d_gene: -
CDR3nt: TGTGCCAGCAGCTTAGTAGCGACTCAAAACACCGGGGAGCTGTTTTTT
CDR3aa: CASSLVATQNTGELFF

abundance: -
v_gene: TRBV27
j_gene: TRBJ2-7
d_gene: TRBD2
CDR3nt: TGTGCCAGCAGCAGTCTAGCGGGTAAATACTCCTACGAGCAGTACTTC
CDR3aa: CASSSLAGKYSYEQYF

abundance: -
v_gene: TRBV30
j_gene: TRBJ2-3
d_gene: -
CDR3nt: TGTGCCTGGAGTGTACTGGCGGCGACTAGCACAGATACGCAGTATTTT
CDR3aa: CAWSVLAATSTDTQYF

abundance: -
v_gene: TRBV5-6
j_gene: TRBJ2-1
d_gene: -
CDR3nt: TGTGCCAGCAGCCTAGAATATGAGCAGTTCTTC
CDR3aa: CASSLEYEQFF

abundance: -
v_gene: TRBV5-4
j_gene: TRBJ2-3
d_gene: -
CDR3nt: TGTGCCAGCAGCGAGAGGGTGGACTACGAAAGAGATACGCAGTATTTT
CDR3aa: CASSERVDYERDTQYF

abundance: -
v_gene: TRBV6-4
j_gene: TRBJ2-3
d_gene: TRBD2
CDR3nt: TGTGCCAGCAGCAACCGGACTAGCGGGCGAACTAGCACAGATACGCAGTATTTT
CDR3aa: CASSNRTSGRTSTDTQYF

abundance: few
v_gene: TRBV7-9
j_gene: TRBJ1-1
d_gene: -
CDR3nt: TGTGCCAGCAGCTTGGCAGGGTCTGAAGCTTTCTTT
CDR3aa: CASSLAGSEAFF